This passage covers 29 T cell receptor beta chains from one sample sequenced in a study of blood T cell repertoires in COVID-19. Repertoires were generated with immunoSEQ multiplex PCR, while TCRdb's copy carries only in-frame clones and drops some. Here the sample spans 200,000 to 250,000 clones, 80% to 90% being singletons. Sequencing was done on a sample of peripheral blood. These receptors were obtained from a man between 45 and 60 years old with active or convalescent COVID-19.

The chain uses TRBV28 and TRBJ2-5, with 11 nucleotides matching TRBD1. The ends lost 5 bases at V and 4 bases at J; junction bases unmatched: 18. This CDR3 has 19 amino acids. Germline CDR1 is MDHEN and CDR2 is SYDVKM. CDR3: CASSDPMWTGGAMGETQYF. The CDR3 DNA follows: TGTGCCAGCAGTGACCCTATGTGGACAGGGGGCGCGATGGGAGAGACCCAGTACTTC.

This rearrangement joins TRBV4-1 to TRBJ2-5; D unresolved. V was pared by 0 bases and J by 1 base, with 9 bases between. Germline values: CDR1 MGHRA, CDR2 YSYEKL. The CDR3 is made up of 15 amino acids. The CDR3 loop reads CASSQEVRSQETQYF. DNA of the CDR3: TGCGCCAGCAGCCAAGAGGTCAGGTCCCAAGAGACCCAGTACTTC.

V gene TRBV28 combines with J gene TRBJ1-2, with 8 bases that match TRBD1. The germline gives CDR1 MDHEN, CDR2 SYDVKM. CDR3 size: 15 residues. V gave up 6 bases and J gave up 8 bases; unmatched junction bases: 14. DNA for the CDR3: TGTGCCAGCAGCCCCGAATGGACAGGGCGTACCGGCTACACCTTC. As protein: CASSPEWTGRTGYTF.

This clone was observed a single time. The chain recombines TRBV7-9 with TRBJ2-3; 9 bases line up with TRBD1. The CDR3 has 16 amino acids. The V segment lost 2 bases and the J segment 5 bases; nucleotides outside the gene matches: 8. Germline V gene sequence: CDR1 SEHNR, CDR2 FQNEAQ (reference sequence). The CDR3 DNA is TGTGCCAGCAGCTTAACTACAGGGGGCGCAGAAGATACGCAGTATTTT. This gives the protein CASSLTTGGAEDTQYF.

In its sample, this clone was seen once. The V and J genes are TRBV6-6 and TRBJ1-5, with 9 nucleotides matching TRBD1. The V gene end was trimmed by 6 bases and the J gene end by 4 bases; junction bases not matched to a gene: 4. This CDR3 contains 14 residues. The germline V gene encodes CDR1 MNHNY and CDR2 SVGAGI (reference sequence). The CDR3 reads CASRADRGNQPQHF. CDR3 DNA sequence: TGTGCCAGCAGGGCGGACAGGGGAAATCAGCCCCAGCATTTT.

The chain links TRBV6-2 or TRBV6-3 to TRBJ1-1; D unresolved. The germline CDR1 and CDR2 sequences are MNHEY and SVGEGT. The CDR3 spans 15 residues. Deletions cut 5 bases from V and 0 bases from J, with 13 bases between. Here the CDR3 reads CASSPPPEMNTEAFF. CDR3 in DNA: TGTGCCAGCAGTCCCCCGCCGGAGATGAACACTGAAGCTTTCTTT.

This rearrangement joins TRBV28 to TRBJ1-5; D possibly corresponds to TRBD1 (6 bases). The CDR3 runs to 14 residues. V lost 4 bases, J lost 7 bases, and 14 bases lay in between. CDR1 and CDR2 (germline): MDHEN, SYDVKM. The chain's CDR3 is CASSWGLENQPQHF. In nucleotides, the CDR3 is TGTGCCAGCAGTTGGGGGCTAGAAAACCAGCCCCAGCATTTT.

The chain couples TRBV28 to TRBJ1-2, with D hard to call. The CDR3 is 14 residues long. Trimming pared 7 bases from V and 2 bases from J, leaving 14 bases between. Germline CDR1 MDHEN, CDR2 SYDVKM. CDR3 amino acids: CASTLDSSNYGYTF. DNA of the CDR3: TGTGCCAGCACCCTAGACTCATCCAACTATGGCTACACCTTC.

This chain uses TRBV21-1 with TRBJ1-1; TRBD1 is the table's D call, not checked against the DNA. TRBV21-1 is recorded as a pseudogene. The CDR3 runs to 13 residues. The CDR3 DNA follows: TGTGCCAGCAGCAACAGGGGGAACACTGAAGCTTTCTTT. This codes for CASSNRGNTEAFF.

The V call is TRBV5-6, the J call TRBJ2-7; 10 nucleotides align to TRBD2. Germline trimming cut 2 bases from V and 2 bases from J; bases unmatched to any gene: 10. The CDR3 has 17 residues. CDR1 is SGHDT and CDR2 is YYEEEE in the germline V gene. The CDR3 sequence is CASSLAGGSGRAYEQYF. The DNA of the CDR3 is TGTGCCAGCAGCTTAGCCGGGGGGAGCGGGAGGGCCTACGAGCAGTACTTC.

CDR3 loop: CASRGPGLHRNSPLHF. DNA of the CDR3: TGTGCCAGCAGGGGACCGGGACTCCACCGAAATTCACCCCTCCACTTT. V and J are TRBV27 and TRBJ1-6, with TRBD1 as a possible D gene (5 bases). Trimming took 6 bases from V and 7 from J, leaving 19 bases between them. This CDR3 region has 16 residues. Germline V lookup: CDR1 MNHEY, CDR2 SMNVEV (reference sequence).

V usage is TRBV5-5 and J usage is TRBJ1-6; 9 positions match TRBD1. V lost 0 bases and J lost 10; bases outside the gene matches: 5. Germline V gene lookup returns CDR1 SGHKS and CDR2 YYEKEE (reference sequence). This CDR3 is built from 15 residues. The CDR3: CASSLGGQGTSPLHF. CDR3 bases: TGTGCCAGCAGCTTGGGGGGACAGGGAACCTCACCCCTCCACTTT. Combining the CDR3 with reference TRBV5-5 and TRBJ1-6 gives the whole variable domain DAGVTQSPTHLIKTRGQQVTLRCSPISGHKSVSWYQQVLGQGPQFIFQYYEKEERGRGNFPDRFSARQFPNYSSELNVNALLLGDSALYLCASSLGGQGTSPLHFGNGTRLTVT.

The rearrangement links TRBV5-1 to TRBJ2-1, with 13 bases lining up with TRBD2. The V segment lost 3 bases and the J segment 10 bases; nucleotides outside the gene matches: 4. CDR3 length: 14 residues. In germline, CDR1 is SGHRS, CDR2 YFSETQ. CDR3 in DNA: TGCGCCAGCAGCTCTACTAGCGGGAGGGAAGAGCAGTTCTTC. Its protein product is CASSSTSGREEQFF.

The V gene is TRBV28, the J gene TRBJ1-5; 8 nucleotides align to TRBD1. The CDR3 spans 15 residues. Germline V gives CDR1 MDHEN, CDR2 SYDVKM. J was trimmed by 2 bases and V by 6 bases; bases with no gene match: 6. CDR3 nucleotides: TGTGCCAGCAGCCGCAGGGGGCTGGGCAATCAGCCCCAGCATTTT. Its protein product is CASSRRGLGNQPQHF.

This rearrangement joins TRBV4-3 to TRBJ2-3, with a weak D call TRBD1 (5 bases). V lost 3 bases to trimming and J lost 0 bases, with 10 bases between them. There are 15 residues in the CDR3. Germline V CDR1 and CDR2: LGHNA, YSLEER. The CDR3 here is CASSHQGASTDTQYF. CDR3 DNA sequence: TGCGCCAGCAGCCATCAAGGGGCAAGCACAGATACGCAGTATTTT.

This chain connects TRBV24-1 to TRBJ2-1, with D unclear. V gave up 0 bases and J gave up 7 bases, with 12 bases separating them. The germline gives CDR1 KGHDR, CDR2 SFDVKD. The CDR3 loop spans 15 amino acids. CDR3 loop: CATSDLDPQRNEQFF. The CDR3 coding sequence is TGTGCCACCAGTGATTTGGACCCTCAGAGGAATGAGCAGTTCTTC.

The chain recombines TRBV7-2 with TRBJ2-1, with TRBD1 matching 9 bases. CDR1 is SGHTA, CDR2 FQGNSA, per germline. Germline trimming cut 4 bases from V and 3 bases from J; bases unmatched to any gene: 4. CDR3 length equals 15 residues. The CDR3 loop reads CASSSLDRGYNEQFF. CDR3 DNA sequence: TGTGCCAGCAGCTCCTTGGACAGGGGCTACAATGAGCAGTTCTTC.

This clone has a single count. J is TRBJ2-7 and V is TRBV18, with 12 positions matching TRBD2. After removal of 2 bases from V and 3 bases from J, the junction contained 5 bases not matched to a gene. The CDR3 consists of 16 residues. Germline V gene lookup returns CDR1 KGHSH and CDR2 LQKENI. CDR3 in amino acids: CASSPGTSGPGYEQYF. For the CDR3, the DNA is TGTGCCAGCTCACCAGGGACTAGCGGGCCCGGCTACGAGCAGTACTTC.

The chain combines TRBV10-3 with TRBJ2-3, with TRBD1 matching over 10 bases. The germline gives CDR1 ENHRY, CDR2 SYGVKD. The CDR3 length is 14 residues. V trimming: 6 bases; J trimming: 8 bases; junction bases outside the gene matches: 8. The CDR3 DNA follows: TGTGCCATCAGCGACGAAAGGACAGGGGGTACGCAGTATTTT. It translates to CAISDERTGGTQYF.

V usage is TRBV5-4 and J usage is TRBJ2-1; 7 bases match TRBD1. The V and J ends lost 1 base and 6 bases, in that order; junction bases with no gene match: 10. This CDR3 is 16 amino acids long. Germline CDR1 reads SGHNT; CDR2 reads YYREEE (reference sequence). Here the CDR3 DNA reads TGTGCCAGCAGCTTGATCCGCCCCGGGACAGTCAATGAGCAGTTCTTC. This encodes CASSLIRPGTVNEQFF.

V usage is TRBV9 and J usage is TRBJ2-5, with TRBD1 identical over 9 bases. V was clipped by 2 bases and J by 3 bases; unmatched bases: 5. The CDR3 covers 15 residues. Germline values: CDR1 SGDLS, CDR2 YYNGEE. The CDR3 region has the DNA TGTGCCAGCAGCGTCAATACAGGGGGCGAAGAGACCCAGTACTTC. As protein: CASSVNTGGEETQYF. Supplemented by reference TRBV9 and TRBJ2-5, the full variable domain reads DSGVTQTPKHLITATGQRVTLRCSPRSGDLSVYWYQQSLDQGLQFLIQYYNGEERAKGNILERFSAQQFPDLHSELNLSSLELGDSALYFCASSVNTGGEETQYFGPGTRLLVL.

The genes are TRBV7-2 and TRBJ2-3; TRBD2 might be the D (6 bases). With 5 bases removed from V and 0 bases from J, the gap between germline ends came to 15 bases. Per the germline V gene, CDR1 is SGHTA and CDR2 is FQGNSA. The CDR3 length is 16 residues. CDR3 protein: CASSAGLYPSTDTQYF. The CDR3 DNA sequence: TGTGCCAGCAGCGCGGGACTCTACCCTAGCACAGATACGCAGTATTTT.

CDR3 coding DNA: TGTGCCAGCGCCCAGGGGACTAATAATTCACCCCTCCACTTT. Residues: CASAQGTNNSPLHF. V gene TRBV7-3 combines with J gene TRBJ1-6, with TRBD1 as a possible D gene (6 bases). Trimming removed 8 bases at V and 5 bases at J, with 13 bases between. Germline lookup yields CDR1 SGHTA and CDR2 FQGTGA. The CDR3 contains 14 residues.

J is TRBJ2-7 and V is TRBV18; D gene unclear. The CDR3 sequence is 13 residues long. CDR1 is KGHSH, CDR2 LQKENI, per germline. Between the trimmed V and J ends, which lost 1 base and 3 bases, there was a span of 7 bases. The CDR3: CASSPLGSYEQYF. For the CDR3, the DNA is TGTGCCAGCTCACCACTGGGCAGCTACGAGCAGTACTTC.

The gene calls are TRBV3-1 (or the pseudogene TRBV3-2) and TRBJ1-1; D might be TRBD1 (6 bases). In germline, CDR1 is LGHDT, CDR2 YNNKEL (reference sequence). This CDR3 has 11 residues. V lost 6 bases and J 8 bases, leaving 10 bases between the germline ends. The DNA for the CDR3 is TGTGCCAGCAGTCCAGGGGAAGAAGCTTTCTTT. Amino acids: CASSPGEEAFF.

This clone showed up just once. The chain uses TRBV2 and TRBJ2-7; D remains ambiguous. V was pared by 2 bases and J by 2 bases, with 4 bases between. Germline values: CDR1 SNHLY, CDR2 FYNNEI. The CDR3 extends over 12 amino acids. CDR3 bases: TGTGCCAGCAGTGAATCGGCCTACGAGCAGTACTTC. Amino acids: CASSESAYEQYF.

Regarding this clone: The sample has other DNA sequences that encode this CDR3 too. This sequence joins TRBV4-3 and TRBJ2-7; TRBD2 agrees at 13 bases. CDR3 size: 16 residues. CDR1 LGHNA and CDR2 YSLEER come from the germline V gene. Unmatched junction bases numbered 3, after V lost 3 bases and J lost 1 base. CDR3 amino acids: CASSQALAGGSYEQYF. CDR3 DNA sequence: TGCGCCAGCAGCCAGGCACTAGCGGGGGGGTCCTACGAGCAGTACTTC.

Ten or more counts support this clone. The genes are TRBV6-2 or TRBV6-3 and TRBJ2-1; D is undetermined. Germline V CDR1 and CDR2: MNHEY, SVGEGT. CDR3 length: 15 amino acids. The germline V and J ends were trimmed by 4 bases and 2 bases, with 12 bases remaining between them. CDR3 nucleotide sequence: TGTGCCAGCAGTTCGTCCTTCCTTACCTACAATGAGCAGTTCTTC. This codes for CASSSSFLTYNEQFF.

The chain recombines TRBV5-1 with TRBJ2-1; 8 bases are shared with TRBD1. The length of the CDR3 is 16 residues. The V gene's germline CDR1 is SGHRS and CDR2 YFSETQ. After removal of 0 bases from V and 12 bases from J, the junction contained 14 bases not matched to a gene. CDR3 sequence (DNA): TGCGCCAGCAGCTTGGTGTCAGGGGGCTTAGCCGGTGTGCAGTTCTTC. Translated, it gives CASSLVSGGLAGVQFF.